Listed below are T cell receptor beta chains from one sample, sequenced in a study of T cell responses to AZD1222 COVID-19 vaccine. The method was immunoSEQ multiplex PCR; TCRdb's version includes in-frame clones alone and lacks a portion of them. In the table there are about 140,000 clones, around nine tenths of which are singletons. Material: peripheral blood, obtained 28 days after the second AZD1222 dose. The receptor set was obtained from an adult who received the AZD1222 COVID-19 vaccine. Both conserved end residues are part of each CDR3. The D gene is left open where the match is weak. Expanded clones are given a class, and other clones once, few, many or no size at all.

d_call	clone_size	v_call	j_call	cdr3_aa	cdr3_nt
NA	NA	TRBV6-5	TRBJ1-1	CASSGQYTEAFF	TGTGCCAGCAGCGGACAGTACACTGAAGCTTTCTTT
TRBD1	NA	TRBV5-1	TRBJ1-3	CASSRGQANSGNTIYF	TGCGCCAGCAGCAGGGGACAGGCAAACTCTGGAAACACCATATATTTT
NA	NA	TRBV5-1	TRBJ1-1	CASSLGQEANTEAFF	TGCGCCAGCAGCTTGGGGCAGGAGGCGAACACTGAAGCTTTCTTT
TRBD1	NA	TRBV29-1	TRBJ1-1	CSVTGTGGSNTEAFF	TGCAGCGTAACCGGGACAGGGGGCTCGAACACTGAAGCTTTCTTT
NA	few	TRBV6-2/TRBV6-3	TRBJ1-4	CASSYQREKLFF	TGTGCCAGCAGTTACCAGCGCGAAAAACTGTTTTTT
NA	NA	TRBV14	TRBJ2-3	CASSQAGVDTQYF	TGTGCCAGCAGCCAAGCGGGGGTGGATACGCAGTATTTT
TRBD1	NA	TRBV5-1	TRBJ2-7	CASSLTGEVEDEQYF	TGCGCCAGCAGCTTGACAGGGGAAGTAGAAGACGAGCAGTACTTC
NA	once	TRBV7-9	TRBJ1-6	CASSIEGYNSPLHF	TGTGCCAGCAGCATCGAGGGGTATAATTCACCCCTCCACTTT
NA	NA	TRBV6-5	TRBJ1-1	CASSYSMGGTGAFF	TGTGCCAGCAGTTACTCGATGGGGGGTACTGGAGCTTTCTTT
TRBD2	NA	TRBV4-3	TRBJ2-3	CASSQDVLLAGSQIDTQYF	TGCGCCAGCAGCCAAGATGTCTTACTAGCGGGATCCCAAATAGATACGCAGTATTTT